Listed below are T cell receptor beta chains from one sample, sequenced in a study of cytomegalovirus exposure and HLA in healthy donors. Data came from immunoSEQ multiplex PCR; TCRdb stores just in-frame clones and leaves some out. The repertoire has tens of thousands of clones, 95% to 97% of them found once; the top ten carry around 1.6%. Sequencing was done on a sample of PBMCs. The origin of the receptors is a woman aged 18-30 years in good health and CMV-seropositive. Both conserved end residues are part of each CDR3. Each record gives: D gene, clone size, V gene, J gene, CDR3 DNA, CDR3 protein. D genes are given only for firm matches. A clone size is listed for some rows: how often the clone was seen (once, few, many), or a class if it is expanded.

d_gene: -
abundance: -
v_gene: TRBV30
j_gene: TRBJ1-1
CDR3nt: TGTGCCTGGACTGCACGACCGGGCACTGAAGCTTTCTTT
CDR3aa: CAWTARPGTEAFF

d_gene: -
abundance: -
v_gene: TRBV7-6
j_gene: TRBJ2-3
CDR3nt: TGTGCCAGCAGCTTAGAGACTAGCACAGATACGCAGTATTTT
CDR3aa: CASSLETSTDTQYF

d_gene: -
abundance: -
v_gene: TRBV30
j_gene: TRBJ1-1
CDR3nt: TGTGCCTGGAGCTCCGGGGTTTTCACTGAAGCTTTCTTT
CDR3aa: CAWSSGVFTEAFF

d_gene: TRBD2
abundance: -
v_gene: TRBV19
j_gene: TRBJ2-1
CDR3nt: TGTGCCAGTAGTATCGCCGGACTAGCGGGAGTTAATGAGCAGTTCTTC
CDR3aa: CASSIAGLAGVNEQFF

d_gene: -
abundance: once
v_gene: TRBV7-6
j_gene: TRBJ2-7
CDR3nt: TGTGCCAGCAGCTTAGTGGGGGACTTAGCCTACGAGCAGTACTTC
CDR3aa: CASSLVGDLAYEQYF

d_gene: -
abundance: -
v_gene: TRBV6-1
j_gene: TRBJ2-3
CDR3nt: TGTGCCAGCAGCCGACTTAGCGGCAGCACAGATACGCAGTATTTT
CDR3aa: CASSRLSGSTDTQYF

d_gene: TRBD2
abundance: once
v_gene: TRBV6-1
j_gene: TRBJ2-1
CDR3nt: TGTGCCAGCATCCCCGGAGCGGGAGCAAGCAATGAGCAGTTCTTC
CDR3aa: CASIPGAGASNEQFF

d_gene: -
abundance: -
v_gene: TRBV10-3
j_gene: TRBJ1-1
CDR3nt: TGTGCCATCAGTCCCTCGGCAGGGGACACTGAAGCTTTCTTT
CDR3aa: CAISPSAGDTEAFF

d_gene: TRBD1
abundance: -
v_gene: TRBV27
j_gene: TRBJ2-7
CDR3nt: TGTGCCAGCAGTTACGGACAGGGTTACGAGCAGTACTTC
CDR3aa: CASSYGQGYEQYF

d_gene: -
abundance: -
v_gene: TRBV5-4
j_gene: TRBJ2-5
CDR3nt: TGTGCCAGCAGCTTGGAGCGTCGTGAGACCCAGTACTTC
CDR3aa: CASSLERRETQYF

d_gene: -
abundance: once
v_gene: TRBV21-1
j_gene: TRBJ2-7
CDR3nt: TGTGCCAGCCCGATCCTGGCTAGCGGGAGCGAGGAGCAGTACTTC
CDR3aa: CASPILASGSEEQYF

d_gene: TRBD2
abundance: -
v_gene: TRBV19
j_gene: TRBJ2-5
CDR3nt: TGTGCCAGTAGTGCTAGCGGGAGGGGTGAGACCCAGTACTTC
CDR3aa: CASSASGRGETQYF

d_gene: TRBD2
abundance: -
v_gene: TRBV19
j_gene: TRBJ2-7
CDR3nt: TGTGCCAGTAGTCCTGGGACTAGCGGGAGAGACGAGCAGTACTTC
CDR3aa: CASSPGTSGRDEQYF

d_gene: TRBD1
abundance: -
v_gene: TRBV27
j_gene: TRBJ1-2
CDR3nt: TGTGCCAGCGGGACGATTGGACAGGGAGACTATGGCTACACCTTC
CDR3aa: CASGTIGQGDYGYTF

d_gene: TRBD2
abundance: -
v_gene: TRBV7-9
j_gene: TRBJ2-7
CDR3nt: TGTGCCAGCAGCACTGGACTAGCGGGAGGCGCCTACGAGCAGTACTTC
CDR3aa: CASSTGLAGGAYEQYF